This T cell receptor beta chain was documented in a study of blood T cell repertoires in COVID-19. Assay used: immunoSEQ multiplex PCR; TCRdb lists only in-frame clones, some missing. The data hold about 460,000 clones, with roughly nine tenths observed a single time. Germline V gene data show CDR1 as LGHDT and CDR2 as YNNKEL (reference sequence). The CDR3 length is 12 residues. V lost 3 bases and J 3 bases, leaving 6 bases between the germline ends. The TCR sequence derives from a woman aged 55-75 years who had recovered from COVID-19. Material for sequencing was PBMCs or T cells enriched from blood (not recorded which). The chain uses TRBV3-1 (or the pseudogene TRBV3-2) and TRBJ2-7; TRBD2 is a possible D gene (6 bases). The CDR3 spells CASSQTSYEQYF. The DNA of the CDR3 is TGTGCCAGCAGCCAGACTAGCTACGAGCAGTACTTC.